This T cell receptor (beta chain) emerged from a study of blood T cell repertoires in COVID-19. Method: immunoSEQ multiplex PCR; TCRdb's copy keeps in-frame clones and lacks some. The sample carries roughly 87,000 clones, approximately 88% recorded once. The CDR3 length is 15 residues. V was pared by 5 bases and J by 1 base, with 6 bases of the junction left unmatched. Germline V lookup: CDR1 LGHNT, CDR2 FRNRAP. The V and J genes are TRBV12-5 and TRBJ2-5; 8 bases map to TRBD1. Material for sequencing was peripheral blood. This receptor was obtained from a woman in her sixties or seventies with acute or convalescent COVID-19. The CDR3 loop is CASGLITGGQETQYF. The CDR3 DNA follows: TGTGCTAGTGGTCTAATTACAGGGGGCCAAGAGACCCAGTACTTC.